The entry that follows covers one TCR beta chain sequence. Its antigen is unknown. No clone much larger than this one lies a single base away; base qualities are absent. This entry belongs to a study of PD-1 blockade in classical Hodgkin lymphoma (dated by TCRdb to 2020 to 2022). At the level of the whole study: Nivolumab dosing was 3 mg/kg intravenously every 2 weeks, continuing until either disease progression or unacceptable toxicity. The study used CyTOF and TCR beta sequencing to define a peripheral blood immune signature of response to PD-1 blockade in classical Hodgkin lymphoma.

Relative to germline, V is 5 bases shorter and J is 8 bases shorter, with 10 bases between their ends. From cysteine to phenylalanine, the CDR3 is 12 amino acids long. Just the 36-base CDR3 DNA is kept, in frame starting at base 1. According to the germline V gene, CDR1 reads MNHEY and CDR2 reads SVGAGI. The Qiagen DNeasy kit was used to extract genomic DNA from unsorted PBMCs and from the negatively selected CD4+ and CD8+ fractions. Amplification of TCR beta CDR3 regions was done by immunoSEQ multiplex PCR with primers that anneal to V and J segments. A synthetic immune receptor repertoire was used to minimize amplification bias, and any residual bias was removed computationally once sequencing was done. On the authors' methods: Custom Python scripts were used to quantify repertoire diversity as the Shannon entropy index. The unsorted, CD4+ and CD8+ repertoires were each analyzed separately, with the exception of combined analyses, where CD4+ and CD8+ sequences were merged in silico. A clone was considered expanded if an increase in frequency of at least 2-fold after treatment relative to C1D1 was found, and a pseudocount of 0.5 was applied to clones undetected at baseline. Singleton clones were defined as clones with 0 or 1 copy at C1D1, and non-singleton clones were defined as clones with 2 or more copies. Clones expanded in unsorted samples were annotated as CD4+, CD8+ or unknown by matching protein sequences in sorted samples from the same patient. Wilcoxon tests on paired samples were used to test diversity changes from C1D1 to C4D1. TCRdb mirrors the immuneACCESS table, restricted to in-frame sequences. Some clones are absent from its copies; in checked studies, under half trace to an unresolved V gene, and the reason for the others is unknown. The V and J calls and clone size were taken over from that table, and D and trimming were inferred from the DNA. In all, the sample holds about 54,000 clones, and around 93% of those were seen once. Jointly, the top ten make up around 9.3% of the sample.

The research as a whole found: By C4D1, a significant rise was seen in CD4+ TCR diversity but not in CD8+ TCR diversity (p=0.0027 vs p=0.16), and the rise was most apparent among complete responders (p=0.02). Diversity was lower in patients who began nivolumab less than 1 year after ASCT, so these patients were left out of later analyses to avoid confounding by immune reconstitution. The study was restricted to a single clinical trial cohort, and the causes of repertoire differences, possibly disease activity or prior therapy, were left undefined. Baseline TCR diversity was reported to be lower in newly diagnosed patients than in healthy donors and to be lower still in relapsed/refractory patients. Baseline diversity similar to that of newly diagnosed patients was observed in trial patients achieving complete response, whereas significantly lower diversity was observed in partial responders and progressors.

This specimen's time point label, per the study, means: cycle 2 day 1 (C2D1) of nivolumab. Every trial patient had relapsed following autologous stem cell transplantation, and prior brentuximab vedotin exposure was what differed among cohorts A, B and C. The trial cohort included 56 patients with relapsed/refractory classical Hodgkin lymphoma, and each patient had a best overall response of complete response, partial response or progressive disease. Trial patients were treated with single-agent nivolumab in the multi-cohort phase II CheckMate 205 trial. Best overall response was determined by an independent review committee according to the 2007 International Working Group response criteria. PBMCs from the trial were collected at three points: immediately before nivolumab initiation (C1D1), and during therapy at cycle 2 day 1 and cycle 4 day 1. After peripheral blood was drawn into 8 mL Vacutainer Cell Preparation Tubes, PBMCs were isolated by centrifugation and then cryopreserved.

Specimen: peripheral blood mononuclear cells (PBMCs), collected before the second cycle of nivolumab. The rearranged segments are TRBV6-5 and TRBJ2-1; the D gene assignment is ambiguous. This receptor was identified in a human donor with classical Hodgkin lymphoma. The CDR3 region has the sequence CASSNTLDEQFF. The nucleotide sequence reads TGTGCCAGCAGTAATACCTTGGATGAGCAGTTCTTC.